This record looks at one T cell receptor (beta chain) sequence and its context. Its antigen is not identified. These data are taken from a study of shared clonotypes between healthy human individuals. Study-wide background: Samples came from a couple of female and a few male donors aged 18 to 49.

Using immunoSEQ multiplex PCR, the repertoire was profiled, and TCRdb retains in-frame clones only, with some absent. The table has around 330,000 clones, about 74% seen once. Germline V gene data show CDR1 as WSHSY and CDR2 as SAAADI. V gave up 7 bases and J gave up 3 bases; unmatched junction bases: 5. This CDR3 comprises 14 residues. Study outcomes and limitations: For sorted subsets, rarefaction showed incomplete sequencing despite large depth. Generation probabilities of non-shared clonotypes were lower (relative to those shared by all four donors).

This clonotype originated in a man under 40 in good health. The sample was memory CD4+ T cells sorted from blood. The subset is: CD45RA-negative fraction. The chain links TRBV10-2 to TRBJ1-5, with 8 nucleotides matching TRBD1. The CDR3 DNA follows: TGCGCCAGCAACGACAGGGGTCCCAATCAGCCCCAGCATTTT. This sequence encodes CASNDRGPNQPQHF.